The T cell receptor beta chain described here comes from a study of blood T cell repertoires in COVID-19. Sequencing was performed with immunoSEQ multiplex PCR; in TCRdb, only in-frame clones are kept and a portion is missing. Of around 90,000 clones in the sample, 75% to 90% were seen once. This CDR3 is 14 amino acids long. The V gene lost 5 bases and the J gene lost 2 bases, with 10 bases spanning the gap. Per the germline V gene, CDR1 is SNHLY and CDR2 is FYNNEI. The chain employs TRBV2 and TRBJ1-5; weak D call: TRBD1 (5 bases). Sequenced: peripheral blood. The source of this sequence is a male donor with acute or convalescent COVID-19. CDR3 region: CASSPPGGNQPQHF. For the CDR3, the DNA is TGTGCCAGCAGTCCGCCGGGGGGCAATCAGCCCCAGCATTTT.